This record looks at one TCR beta chain sequence and its context. The germline gene is not matched at one end of the junction; a read error may be the cause. Both 60 Vbeta primers and 13 Jbeta primers went into the PCR. Data came from immunoSEQ multiplex PCR; TCRdb stores just in-frame clones and leaves some out. The sample has 150,000 to 200,000 clones, over 75% seen once; the top ten hold 0.2% to 0.3%. Germline V gene sequence: CDR1 MDHEN, CDR2 SYDVKM. The CDR3 totals 11 residues. This sample is part of a study of cytomegalovirus exposure and HLA in healthy donors. The receptor comes from a girl under three years old in good health and CMV-seronegative. The chain carries TRBV28 and TRBJ1-3, with a possible D match to TRBD1 (5 bases). The sequencing sample was made of PBMCs. The DNA of the CDR3 is TGCCAGACAGTAGCTGGAAACACCATATATTTT. Protein sequence: CQTVAGNTIYF.